One T cell receptor beta chain is described in this entry. This clone was seen a handful of times. It lacks a known antigen. Base quality data are lacking; no much larger clone is found one base away. TCRbeta CDR3 regions were amplified from genomic DNA by means of the immunoSEQ Assay, a bias-controlled multiplex PCR. The original methods were these. Nucleated cell counts per sample were estimated from amplification of reference gene primers within the assay. To quantify the absolute abundance of each unique TCRbeta CDR3 rearrangement, sequence reads were collapsed and filtered. For each sample, productive Simpson clonality was calculated as the square root of Simpson's diversity index over productive rearrangements. The immuneACCESS repertoire file appears here via TCRdb, limited to in-frame rearrangements. These files lack a portion of the clones; in checked studies, under half of the deficit traces to unresolved V genes, and the cause of the others is not known. Clone size and V and J calls were adopted from that table, with D and trimming inferred from the DNA. The sample table records more than 200,000 clones; about 80% of these occur just once. Approximately 4.8% of the sample rests with the top ten.

The data belong to a study of blood T cell repertoires in COVID-19 (dated by TCRdb to 2018 to 2020). Describing the broader study: Collaborator samples came from the United States, Italy and Spain and covered acute and convalescent phases of COVID-19. The material from the prospective study consisted of cDNA or gDNA derived from T cells, B-cell-depleted T cells, or PBMCs. The dataset comprised deeply sampled blood TCRbeta repertoires from subjects exposed to, actively infected with, or recovered from COVID-19. The repertoires were released in a freely available public database intended as a resource for research on the immune response to SARS-CoV-2. The samples were drawn from the first 160 participants of the ongoing ImmuneRACE study and from over a thousand subjects provided by 6 global collaborators. The sample metadata nearly always contained a de-identified subject ID, COVID-19 status, age in years and sex. Where available, HLA class I and class II types were obtained from metadata supplied by the sample provider rather than from assay-based typing. Results and caveats for the whole study, not just this receptor: Clinical and demographic metadata were provided uncurated, with the amount varying by source and participant.

Trimming leaves V shorter by 0 bases and J shorter by 7 bases, with the junction holding 6 bases beyond the gene matches. According to the germline V gene, CDR1 reads MGHRA and CDR2 reads YSYEKL. Spanning cysteine to phenylalanine, the CDR3 consists of 15 amino acids. The retained sequence is limited to the CDR3, 45 bases, with the frame set at the first base. Each collaborating institution followed its own protocols to collect whole blood in K2EDTA tubes. For TCRbeta analysis, collaborator samples were shipped as frozen whole blood, as isolated PBMCs, or as DNA extracted from either sample type. The sequencing input was peripheral blood. This clonotype was obtained from a man in his fifties or sixties with active or convalescent COVID-19. The rearranged chain carries TRBV4-1 and TRBJ1-5; TRBD1 lines up with 7 middle nucleotides. The nucleotide sequence is TGCGCCAGCAGCCAAGAGTTGACAGGGATCCAGCCCCAGCATTTT. It is translated as CASSQELTGIQPQHF.